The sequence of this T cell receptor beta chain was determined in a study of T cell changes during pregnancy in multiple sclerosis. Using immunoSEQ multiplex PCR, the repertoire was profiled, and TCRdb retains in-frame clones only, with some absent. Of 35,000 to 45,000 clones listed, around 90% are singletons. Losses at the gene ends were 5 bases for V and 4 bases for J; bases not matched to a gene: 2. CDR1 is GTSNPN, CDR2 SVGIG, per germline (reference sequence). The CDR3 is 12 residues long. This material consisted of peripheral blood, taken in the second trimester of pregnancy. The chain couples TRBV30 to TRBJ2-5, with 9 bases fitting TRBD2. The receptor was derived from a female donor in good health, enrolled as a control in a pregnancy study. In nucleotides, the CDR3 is TGTGCCTGGGGAGCGGGGGGAGAGACCCAGTACTTC. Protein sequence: CAWGAGGETQYF.